Each of the 17 T cell receptor beta chains below was sequenced from the same sample in a study of shared clonotypes between healthy human individuals. Sequencing used immunoSEQ multiplex PCR; TCRdb keeps in-frame clones, though not all of them. The profile shows around 2.1 million clones, 90% to 96% of them singletons. Sequencing was done on a sample of naive CD4+ T cells sorted from blood. Subset of the sample: CD45RA+ positively selected. These TCRs come from a young man in good health.

The J gene is TRBJ2-2, the V gene TRBV11-3, with 11 bases that match TRBD2. The germline CDR1 and CDR2 sequences are SGHNT and YENEEA. This CDR3 region has 15 residues. V lost 4 bases and J lost 4; bases outside the gene matches: 2. For the CDR3, the DNA is TGTGCCAGCAGCTCCGGGACTAGCGGCACCGGGGAGCTGTTTTTT. This encodes CASSSGTSGTGELFF.

The V gene is TRBV10-2, the J gene TRBJ2-1, with TRBD2 matching over 12 bases. This CDR3 is built from 14 residues. The junction had 7 bases not matched to a gene; V was cut back by 8 bases and J by 8 bases. Germline CDR1 is WSHSY and CDR2 is SAAADI. The CDR3 protein is CASLLAGGGDEQFF. DNA of the CDR3: TGCGCCAGCCTGCTAGCGGGAGGGGGGGATGAGCAGTTCTTC.

J is TRBJ2-7 and V is TRBV6-5; D is possibly TRBD1 or TRBD2 (5 bases each). This CDR3 is built from 15 residues. Between the trimmed V and J ends, which lost 6 bases and 2 bases, there was a span of 17 bases. CDR1 is MNHEY, CDR2 SVGAGI, per germline. CDR3 loop: CASSPFWGSAYEQYF. The DNA of the CDR3 is TGTGCCAGCAGCCCCTTTTGGGGGTCAGCCTACGAGCAGTACTTC.

This clone came up once. This chain joins TRBV5-1 and TRBJ1-1, with a possible D match to TRBD1 (5 bases). V was shortened by 5 bases and J by 5 bases, with 13 bases between the two germline ends. CDR3 length: 13 amino acids. Per the germline V gene, CDR1 is SGHRS and CDR2 is YFSETQ. CDR3 loop: CASSLDTTTEAFF. The DNA for the CDR3 is TGCGCCAGCAGTCTGGACACCACGACTGAAGCTTTCTTT. The whole variable domain, remainder taken from reference TRBV5-1 and TRBJ1-1, is KAGVTQTPRYLIKTRGQQVTLSCSPISGHRSVSWYQQTPGQGLQFLFEYFSETQRNKGNFPGRFSGRQFSNSRSEMNVSTLELGDSALYLCASSLDTTTEAFFGQGTRLTVV.

The chain combines TRBV5-5 with TRBJ1-4; D gene ambiguous. This CDR3 has 15 amino acids. V lost 0 bases to trimming and J lost 0 bases, with 6 bases between them. Germline-derived CDR1 and CDR2 are SGHKS and YYEKEE (reference sequence). CDR3 amino acids: CASSLDSATNEKLFF. The CDR3 DNA follows: TGTGCCAGCAGCTTGGACTCTGCAACTAATGAAAAACTGTTTTTT.

The gene calls are TRBV7-2 and TRBJ2-3, with a weak D call TRBD1 (5 bases). Between the trimmed V and J ends, which lost 0 bases and 1 base, there was a span of 8 bases. The length of the CDR3 is 15 residues. The germline CDR1 and CDR2 sequences are SGHTA and FQGNSA. The CDR3 spells CASSLALQGTDTQYF. The DNA of the CDR3 is TGTGCCAGCAGCTTAGCGTTACAGGGCACAGATACGCAGTATTTT.

The chain carries TRBV6-1 and TRBJ1-2, with 9 positions matching TRBD1. This CDR3 comprises 14 residues. The germline CDR1 and CDR2 sequences are MNHNS and SASEGT. Germline trimming cut 6 bases from V and 7 bases from J; bases unmatched to any gene: 9. The CDR3 region has the DNA TGTGCCAGCAGCGTAACGGGACAGGGAGGTGGCTACACCTTC. This sequence encodes CASSVTGQGGGYTF.

This clone was detected once. The chain links TRBV5-6 to TRBJ1-2; possible D gene TRBD1, 6 bases. The CDR3 sequence is 13 residues long. The germline V gene encodes CDR1 SGHDT and CDR2 YYEEEE. V dropped 4 bases and J dropped 9 bases, with 16 bases sitting between them. The CDR3 protein is CASSPALGASYTF. For the CDR3, the DNA is TGTGCCAGCAGCCCCGCCCTGGGGGCTAGCTACACCTTC.

The CDR3 DNA follows: TGTGCCAGCAGCTTTATAGGGACTTTTTCCACCGGGGAGCTGTTTTTT. Amino acid sequence: CASSFIGTFSTGELFF. V is TRBV7-2 and J is TRBJ2-2; possible D gene TRBD2, 6 bases. Per the germline V gene, CDR1 is SGHTA and CDR2 is FQGNSA. The germline V and J ends were trimmed by 3 bases and 4 bases, with 15 bases remaining between them. The CDR3 totals 16 residues.

J is TRBJ2-1 and V is TRBV30; D is unclear. The CDR3 is 12 residues long. Per the germline V gene, CDR1 is GTSNPN and CDR2 is SVGIG (reference sequence). V dropped 4 bases and J dropped 2 bases, with 6 bases sitting between them. The CDR3 coding sequence is TGTGCCTGGACAGGAACCTACAATGAGCAGTTCTTC. Residues: CAWTGTYNEQFF. Together with reference TRBV30 and TRBJ2-1, the CDR3 gives the full variable domain: SQTIHQWPATLVQPVGSPLSLECTVEGTSNPNLYWYRQAAGRGLQLLFYSVGIGQISSEVPQNLSASRPQDRQFILSSKKLLLSDSGFYLCAWTGTYNEQFFGPGTRLTVL.

Comment on this clone: The same CDR3 arises from other DNA sequences in this sample as well. V usage is TRBV7-9 and J usage is TRBJ2-7, with TRBD1 identical over 12 bases. Trimming cost V 4 bases and J 6 bases; bases outside gene matches: 4. Germline V gene lookup returns CDR1 SEHNR and CDR2 FQNEAQ (reference sequence). The CDR3 is made up of 14 amino acids. This chain's CDR3 is CASSSGQGAGEQYF. The CDR3 DNA sequence: TGTGCCAGCAGCTCGGGACAGGGGGCTGGCGAGCAGTACTTC.

For this clone: The same CDR3 can be traced to other DNA sequences in this sample. This sequence joins TRBV10-1 and TRBJ2-1; D possibly uses TRBD1 or TRBD2 (6 bases each). The V and J ends lost 8 bases and 0 bases respectively, with 8 bases between them. In germline, CDR1 is WNHNN, CDR2 SYGVQD (reference sequence). The CDR3 is made up of 13 amino acids. The CDR3 bases are TGCGCCAGCGGGGGGCTCTCCTACAATGAGCAGTTCTTC. The encoded protein is CASGGLSYNEQFF.

The chain is built from TRBV6-1 and TRBJ2-7; D might be TRBD1 (5 bases). This CDR3 contains 11 residues. Germline V gene sequence: CDR1 MNHNS, CDR2 SASEGT. The V and J ends lost 4 bases and 5 bases respectively, with 6 bases between them. The chain's CDR3 is CASSGGHEQYF. CDR3 sequence (DNA): TGTGCCAGCAGTGGGGGCCACGAGCAGTACTTC.

The chain is built from TRBV5-6 and TRBJ2-1; 8 positions agree with TRBD2. Germline V gene lookup returns CDR1 SGHDT and CDR2 YYEEEE. Trimming removed 4 bases from V and 0 bases from J; junction bases left unmatched: 6. The CDR3 extends over 16 amino acids. For the CDR3, the DNA is TGTGCCAGCAGCCCTCTAGCGGGTAGCTCCTACAATGAGCAGTTCTTC. Its protein product is CASSPLAGSSYNEQFF.

The chain has TRBV4-1 and TRBJ1-2, with 9 bases that match TRBD1. The V gene's germline CDR1 is MGHRA and CDR2 YSYEKL. This CDR3 has 16 residues. Trimming removed 0 bases from V and 8 bases from J; junction bases left unmatched: 10. Here the CDR3 reads CASSQDGQGSLYGYTF. CDR3 DNA: TGCGCCAGCAGCCAAGACGGACAGGGGAGTCTATACGGCTACACCTTC.

This chain connects TRBV27 to TRBJ2-5, with D perhaps being TRBD1 or TRBD2 (5 bases each). The germline V gene has CDR1 MNHEY and CDR2 SMNVEV (reference sequence). The V and J ends lost 6 bases and 7 bases respectively, with 24 bases between them. The CDR3 covers 16 residues. CDR3 coding DNA: TGTGCCAGCAGCCCTGATAGGGGACCGCTTTTAGGGACCCAGTACTTC. Protein: CASSPDRGPLLGTQYF.

The chain uses TRBV19 and TRBJ1-1; weak D call: TRBD1 (6 bases). Germline assignment: CDR1 LNHDA and CDR2 SQIVND (reference sequence). V was trimmed by 7 bases and J by 1 base, leaving 19 bases between them. CDR3 size: 16 residues. Here the CDR3 DNA reads TGTGCCAGTAAACCAAATTACGGACAGCAGAACACTGAAGCTTTCTTT. Encoded protein: CASKPNYGQQNTEAFF.